The source of this T cell receptor beta chain is a study of glioma-infiltrating T cells after dendritic cell vaccination. Study-wide context: Samples are from glioblastoma patients in Phase I and II dendritic cell vaccine trials. Notes on the study in general: Few patients contributed both blood and tumor specimens. Longer survival after dendritic cell vaccination followed higher pretreatment TIL content.

Time point specified: after dendritic cell vaccination, including at tumor progression/relapse. The CDR3 consists of 12 residues. Looked up from germline, CDR1 is SGHTA and CDR2 is FQGNSA. With respect to this clone: The antigen is unknown. Mismatch with germline at one junction end may stem from a read error.

Measured with immunoSEQ multiplex PCR; TCRdb has only the in-frame clones, and not every one. The data show more than 70,000 clones, around 90% seen once. This sample comprised blood, obtained after dendritic cell vaccination. The chain combines TRBV7-2 with TRBJ1-2; D remains unclear. The receptor was isolated from a human donor with glioblastoma. Here the CDR3 reads CASGLNLYGYTF. CDR3 in DNA: TGTGCCAGCGGCTTAAATCTATATGGCTACACCTTC.